This TCR beta chain comes out of a study of metastatic and nonmetastatic thyroid tumors. About the study: Comparative analysis of repertoires was undertaken across blood and tumor or nodule tissue obtained from malignant and benign thyroid patients. Whole-study findings and limits: TCR beta diversity was reportedly significantly higher in malignant thyroid tumors than benign nodules, in blood and tumor.

Each patient came to thyroid surgery without any prior treatment (of any kind). The length of the CDR3 is 16 residues. Germline V gene lookup returns CDR1 DFQATT and CDR2 SNEGSKA (reference sequence). Trimming took 5 bases from V and 2 from J, leaving 20 bases between them. Authors' data handling: Built for papillary thyroid cancer, a distant-metastasis classifier drew on CDR3 differences across clinicopathological groups. TCRdb re-called the PCR reads with MiXCR. It is TCRdb's table, rather than the study itself, that gives the V and J calls and clone size. The sample shows approximately 70,000 clones, roughly a sixth of them seen only once. Details on this clone: Its cognate antigen is unknown.

The chain carries TRBV20-1 and TRBJ2-3, with D hard to call. The sequence was collected from a female donor with papillary thyroid cancer or a benign thyroid nodule (not recorded which). Some clones in this sample may be carry-over from other donors' samples. Sequences were obtained from blood. This CDR3 is CSAHVLGAALTDTQYF. CDR3 coding DNA: TGCAGTGCTCATGTGCTGGGTGCGGCCCTCACAGATACGCAGTATTTT.